This T cell receptor beta chain was identified in a study of blood T cell repertoires in COVID-19. Study as a whole: Specimens from acute and convalescent COVID-19 originated in the United States, Italy and Spain.

Method: immunoSEQ multiplex PCR; TCRdb's copy keeps in-frame clones and lacks some. This repertoire shows roughly 360,000 clones, more than 75% found once; its top ten account for about 1.2%. The germline V gene encodes CDR1 LNHDA and CDR2 SQIVND (reference sequence). CDR3 length equals 16 residues. Trimming removed 3 bases from V and 4 bases from J; junction bases left unmatched: 6. The TCR was taken from a human donor with acute or convalescent COVID-19. The donor label of this sample is uncertain. The rearrangement links TRBV19 to TRBJ2-3, with 11 nucleotides matching TRBD1. Sequenced sample: peripheral blood. CDR3 coding DNA: TGTGCCAGTAGTATGGTTGGGACAGGGGGAGCAGATACGCAGTATTTT. Translated: CASSMVGTGGADTQYF.